Given below is one T cell receptor beta chain in context. Its target is not known. V lost 5 bases, J lost 5 bases, and 13 bases lay in between. Germline values: CDR1 MNHNY, CDR2 SVGAGI (reference sequence). The length of the CDR3 is 15 residues. The data stem from a study of beta chain features in type 1 diabetes. Notes on the study in general: All four CD4+ subsets from Type 1 diabetes patients carried moderately but significantly shorter TCRB CDR3s.

Since all of the isolated RNA was reverse transcribed, expressed TCRB transcripts were what got sequenced. The protocol was immunoSEQ multiplex PCR, while the TCRdb copy is restricted to in-frame clones and leaves out a portion. Of about 740,000 clones in the sample, 13% were seen once. The sequence was obtained from a man aged 18 to 29 with type 1 diabetes. The rearrangement joins TRBV6-6 to TRBJ1-6; TRBD1 is a possible D gene (5 bases). Sequenced: naive CD4+ T cells from blood. The CDR3: CASSQYQGNNSPLHF. As DNA, the CDR3 is TGTGCCAGCAGTCAATACCAGGGAAATAATTCACCCCTCCACTTT.